Listed below are T cell receptor beta chains from one sample, sequenced in a study of blood T cell repertoires in COVID-19. Libraries were prepared by immunoSEQ multiplex PCR; TCRdb keeps only in-frame clonotypes and omits some of them. The sample holds some 180,000 clones, roughly three quarters seen once. Sequenced material: PBMCs or T cells enriched from blood (not recorded which). Receptors originate from a man aged 60 to 75 who had been exposed to COVID-19. CDR3s include the opening cysteine and the closing phenylalanine or tryptophan. The D gene is left open where the match is weak. Expanded clones get a size class; other rows say once, few or many, or leave the size out.

V gene	J gene	clone size	D gene	CDR3 DNA	CDR3 protein
TRBV5-5	TRBJ2-1	few	.	TGTGCCAGCAGACGGCTAGCGTCAAGCTCCTACAATGAGCAGTTCTTC	CASRRLASSSYNEQFF
TRBV5-1	TRBJ1-1	few	.	TGCGCCAGCAGCCAAAATAGTAGAGGCGCCCGAAATGAAGCTTTCTTT	CASSQNSRGARNEAFF
TRBV9	TRBJ2-3	once	TRBD2	TGTGCCAGCAGCGAGCTAGCGGGAGTAGGTACAGATACGCAGTATTTT	CASSELAGVGTDTQYF
TRBV2	TRBJ1-2	.	.	TGTGCCAGCTACGTCGAGACAGTCTATGGCTACACCTTC	CASYVETVYGYTF
TRBV7-2	TRBJ1-2	.	.	TGTGCCAGCAGCTCCGACGGGATCTATGGCTACACCTTC	CASSSDGIYGYTF
TRBV28	TRBJ2-7	.	TRBD1	TGTGCCAGCAGTGCCCGGGACAGGGTATCCCACGAGCAGTACTTC	CASSARDRVSHEQYF
TRBV29-1	TRBJ2-5	.	.	TGCAGCGTCTTCGGGGGCGGGGGCAAAGAGACCCAGTACTTC	CSVFGGGGKETQYF
TRBV19	TRBJ1-4	.	TRBD1	TGTGCCAGTAGGGACGACAGGGGATCGGCAACTAATGAAAAACTGTTTTTT	CASRDDRGSATNEKLFF
TRBV6-1	TRBJ1-6	.	.	TGTGCCAGCAGTGAAAGGGGCAGGGGTAATTCACCCCTCCACTTT	CASSERGRGNSPLHF
TRBV19	TRBJ2-3	.	TRBD2	TGTGCCAGTAGTATATCCGTAGTAGGCGGGAGGGCCCCTGATACGCAGTATTTT	CASSISVVGGRAPDTQYF
TRBV2	TRBJ1-3	.	.	TGTGCCAGCAGTGAATCGTATTGGCCTGGAAACACCATATATTTT	CASSESYWPGNTIYF
TRBV30	TRBJ1-4	few	TRBD1	TGTGCCTGGAAGGACAGGGGGCTTGAAAAACTGTTTTTT	CAWKDRGLEKLFF
TRBV4-3	TRBJ2-2	few	.	TGCGCCAGCAGCCACTGGAACACCGGGGAGCTGTTTTTT	CASSHWNTGELFF
TRBV4-2	TRBJ2-3	.	.	TGTGCCAGCAGCCAAGAGTTTGGACTAGGGGGAGCAGATACGCAGTATTTT	CASSQEFGLGGADTQYF